The present T cell receptor beta chain was sequenced within a study of T-cell memory formation after mild COVID-19. Study as a whole: Clustering of TCRs was largely donor specific.

TCRdb re-derived calls from the 5' RACE reads in MiXCR, one entry per CDR3 protein. Among 350,000 to 500,000 distinct CDR3 sequences listed, around a quarter were seen once. A note on this clonotype: Its antigen remains unidentified.

Study conclusions and caveats: Clones that contracted from day 15 to 85 were balanced CD4/CD8, while later expanders leaned CD4+. Second-wave clones with a day 37 peak had unconfirmed SARS-CoV-2 specificity. Contracting CD4+ clones were located mainly in CM and EM, and CD8+ clones in EMRA.

The germline CDR1 and CDR2 sequences are MDHEN and SYDVKM. Trimming shortened V by 3 bases and J by 1 base, and 13 bases separated the two germline ends. The CDR3 loop spans 15 amino acids. The sequence derives from an adult woman who had mild COVID-19 (a few samples of this study predate the infection). Cell type and time point are not known. The genes are TRBV28 and TRBJ2-7; unclear D gene. Specimen: PBMCs or a T cell subset sorted from them (not recorded which). The chain's CDR3 is CASSFSQSPSYEQYF. CDR3 bases: TGTGCCAGCAGTTTTTCCCAATCACCTTCCTACGAGCAGTACTTC.